A selection of T cell receptor beta chains follows, all from one sample in a study of cytomegalovirus exposure and HLA in healthy donors. Assay used: immunoSEQ multiplex PCR; TCRdb lists only in-frame clones, some missing. Here the sample spans tens of thousands of clones, roughly 96% being singletons. The sample consisted of PBMCs. Receptors were obtained from a man aged 18 to 30 in good health and CMV-seronegative. Both conserved end residues are part of each CDR3.

v_gene	len	j_gene	CDR3aa
TRBV2	14	TRBJ2-2	CASRRQGDTGELFF
TRBV4-1	17	TRBJ1-5	CASSQDAAGEDGQPQHF
TRBV28	14	TRBJ1-2	CASRPGQRSYGYTF
TRBV14	15	TRBJ1-1	CASRQTGGKNTEAFF
TRBV11-1	15	TRBJ1-2	CASSSNRDRVASYTF
TRBV6-1	15	TRBJ2-3	CASSSRLRGTDTQYF
TRBV6-1	15	TRBJ1-1	CASSSEGGVGTEAFF
TRBV15	15	TRBJ2-7	CATSREGQGSYEQYF
TRBV7-2	17	TRBJ2-7	CASSQPVEPPSPLEQYF
TRBV19	15	TRBJ1-2	CASSMQNREGDGYTF
TRBV2	12	TRBJ1-2	CASRRGGFGYTF
TRBV27	15	TRBJ1-2	CASSLTGGGNYGYTF
TRBV6-1	17	TRBJ1-4	CASSGLQTGRGNEKLFF
TRBV19	13	TRBJ1-1	CASMHGRVTEAFF
TRBV21-1	13	TRBJ2-3	CASRTEKTDTQYF
TRBV18	15	TRBJ1-5	CASSLTGVSNQPQHF
TRBV7-4	11	TRBJ1-4	CASSPLEKLFF
TRBV27	15	TRBJ1-6	CASSSGTGEHSPLHF
TRBV13	13	TRBJ1-1	CASSYLRGTEAFF
TRBV29-1	13	TRBJ1-3	CSVETGTGNTIYF
TRBV7-8	15	TRBJ1-1	CASSLGTGLGTEAFF
TRBV5-1	17	TRBJ1-2	CASSLGQGAVLIDGYTF
TRBV6-6	12	TRBJ2-7	CASRYQGDEQYF
TRBV5-1	13	TRBJ1-1	CASSLLGPTEAFF
TRBV19	15	TRBJ1-3	CASSERQGAGNTIYF
TRBV5-6	16	TRBJ2-5	CASSPWGHTYQETQYF
TRBV27	11	TRBJ2-1	CASRGGNEQFF
TRBV10-3	14	TRBJ1-2	CASSPDRGGGGYTF
TRBV19	11	TRBJ1-1	CASTRVGEAFF
TRBV19	14	TRBJ1-4	CASSTRTGLEKLFF
TRBV2	11	TRBJ1-1	CASSEAPEAFF
TRBV27	16	TRBJ2-3	CASSLSWAASTDTQYF
TRBV6-1	15	TRBJ1-1	CASDGGQGMNTEAFF
TRBV15	16	TRBJ1-5	CATSRDGGRGNQPQHF
TRBV9	15	TRBJ2-7	CASSLQAGISYEQYF
TRBV19	15	TRBJ2-1	CASSVGLAGTHEQFF
TRBV14	13	TRBJ2-5	CASSQNSRETQYF
TRBV4-2	20	TRBJ2-4	CASSQERLAGTERDKNIQYF
TRBV6-1	13	TRBJ2-7	CASSRERSYEQYF
TRBV21-1	17	TRBJ1-6	CASSKERPQGHDSPLHF
TRBV4-1	14	TRBJ1-1	CASSQDLGNTEAFF
TRBV29-1	14	TRBJ1-3	CSVVQGGSGNTIYF
TRBV9	17	TRBJ1-1	CASSVIGQGNLNTEAFF
TRBV6-5	14	TRBJ2-7	CASSETGGSYEQYF
TRBV11-2	13	TRBJ2-1	CASSLGLDNEQFF
TRBV5-6	16	TRBJ1-6	CASSLAWTDFGSPLHF
TRBV15	17	TRBJ1-6	CATSRDPGQFYNSPLHF
TRBV11-2	17	TRBJ2-7	CASSPLRRGLRIYEQYF
TRBV7-8	13	TRBJ1-6	CASSLARDSPLHF
TRBV27	17	TRBJ2-1	CASLEFSGTSGNNEQFF
TRBV11-2	13	TRBJ2-7	CASSPPGGIEQYF
TRBV6-4	15	TRBJ2-1	CASSDNSGAYNEQFF
TRBV6-6	15	TRBJ2-7	CASTLSGSGSYEQYF
TRBV19	14	TRBJ2-7	CASSIRDNSYEQYF
TRBV21-1	15	TRBJ2-5	CASSKAGRVGETQYF